This T cell receptor beta chain was sequenced for a study of CD8+ T cells in alopecia areata. Peripheral blood and lesional scalp punch biopsies came from alopecia areata patients. Following RNA extraction, reverse transcription yielded cDNA that acted as the sequencing template. Generated by immunoSEQ multiplex PCR, the TCRdb table keeps only in-frame clones and is missing some. Of approximately 120,000 clones listed, around 50% are singletons. Between the trimmed V and J ends, which lost 6 bases and 7 bases, there was a span of 16 bases. The CDR3 contains 12 residues. The V gene's germline CDR1 is SQVTM and CDR2 ANQGSEA. This clone has just a few counts. Its antigen is undetermined. Study-wide results and limits: Tissue-resident alphabeta T cells belonging to normal skin likewise get sequenced within scalp specimens.

The sample was NKG2D-low CD8+ T cells sorted from blood. The clonotype was recovered from a human donor with alopecia areata. The chain has TRBV29-1 and TRBJ2-7; the D is unclear. CDR3 sequence reads: CSVTSLGWEQYF. DNA of the CDR3: TGCAGCGTAACGTCTCTAGGATGGGAGCAGTACTTC.